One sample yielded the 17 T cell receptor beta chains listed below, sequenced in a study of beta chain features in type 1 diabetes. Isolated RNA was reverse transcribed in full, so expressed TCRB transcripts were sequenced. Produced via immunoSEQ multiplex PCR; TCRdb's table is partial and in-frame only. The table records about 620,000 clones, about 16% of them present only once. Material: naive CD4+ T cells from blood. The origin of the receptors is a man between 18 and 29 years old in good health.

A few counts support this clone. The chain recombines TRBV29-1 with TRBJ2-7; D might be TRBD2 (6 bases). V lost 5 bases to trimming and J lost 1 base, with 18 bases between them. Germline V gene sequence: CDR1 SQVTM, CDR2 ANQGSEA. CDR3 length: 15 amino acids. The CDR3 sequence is CSVSPSIAVSYEQYF. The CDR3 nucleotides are TGCAGCGTTAGTCCTTCCATAGCGGTTTCCTACGAGCAGTACTTC.

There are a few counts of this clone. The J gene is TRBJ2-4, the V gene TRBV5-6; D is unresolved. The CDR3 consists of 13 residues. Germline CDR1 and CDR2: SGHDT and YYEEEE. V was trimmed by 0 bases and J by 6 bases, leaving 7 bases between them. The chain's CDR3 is CASSLVPINIQYF. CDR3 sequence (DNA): TGTGCCAGCAGCTTGGTTCCGATAAACATTCAGTACTTC.

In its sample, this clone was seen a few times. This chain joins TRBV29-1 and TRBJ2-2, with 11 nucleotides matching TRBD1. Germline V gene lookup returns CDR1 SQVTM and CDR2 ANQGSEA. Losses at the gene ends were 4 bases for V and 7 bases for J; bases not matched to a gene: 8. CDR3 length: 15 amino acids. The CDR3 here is CSVANGQGAGGELFF. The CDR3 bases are TGCAGCGTTGCGAATGGACAGGGGGCCGGCGGGGAGCTGTTTTTT.

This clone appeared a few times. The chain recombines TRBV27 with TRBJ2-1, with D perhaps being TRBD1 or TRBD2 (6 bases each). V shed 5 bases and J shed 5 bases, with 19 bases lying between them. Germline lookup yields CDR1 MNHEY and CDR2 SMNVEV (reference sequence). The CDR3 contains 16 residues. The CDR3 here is CASSPNPDRRDNEQFF. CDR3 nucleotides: TGTGCCAGCAGTCCCAACCCCGACAGGAGGGACAATGAGCAGTTCTTC.

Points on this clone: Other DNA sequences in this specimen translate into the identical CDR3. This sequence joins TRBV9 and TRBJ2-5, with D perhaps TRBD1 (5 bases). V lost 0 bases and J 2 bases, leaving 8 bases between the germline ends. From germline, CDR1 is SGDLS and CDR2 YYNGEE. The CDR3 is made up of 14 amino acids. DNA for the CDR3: TGTGCCAGCAGCGTAGGGGGCGTACAAGAGACCCAGTACTTC. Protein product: CASSVGGVQETQYF.

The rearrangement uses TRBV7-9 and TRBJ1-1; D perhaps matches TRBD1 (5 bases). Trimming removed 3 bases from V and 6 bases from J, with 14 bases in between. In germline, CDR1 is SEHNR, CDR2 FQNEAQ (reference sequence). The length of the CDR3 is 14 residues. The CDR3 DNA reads TGTGCCAGCAGCTTCCGTGACCAGGGCGCTGAAGCTTTCTTT. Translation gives CASSFRDQGAEAFF.

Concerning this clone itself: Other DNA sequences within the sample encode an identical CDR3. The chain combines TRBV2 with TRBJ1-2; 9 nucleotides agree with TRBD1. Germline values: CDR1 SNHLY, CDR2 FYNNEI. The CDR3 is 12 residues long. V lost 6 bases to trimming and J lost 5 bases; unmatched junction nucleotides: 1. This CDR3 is CASRTGGYGYTF. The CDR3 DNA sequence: TGTGCCAGCAGGACAGGGGGGTATGGCTACACCTTC.

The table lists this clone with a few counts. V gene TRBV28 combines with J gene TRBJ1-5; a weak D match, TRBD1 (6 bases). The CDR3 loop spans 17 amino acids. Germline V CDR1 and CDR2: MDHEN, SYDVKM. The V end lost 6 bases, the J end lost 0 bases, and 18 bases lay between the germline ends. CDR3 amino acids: CASSRGDYRASNQPQHF. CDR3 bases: TGTGCCAGCAGCCGGGGAGACTACAGGGCTAGCAATCAGCCCCAGCATTTT.

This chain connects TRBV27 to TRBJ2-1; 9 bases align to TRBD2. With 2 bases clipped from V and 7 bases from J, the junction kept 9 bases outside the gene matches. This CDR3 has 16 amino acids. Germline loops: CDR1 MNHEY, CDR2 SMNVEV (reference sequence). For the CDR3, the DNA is TGTGCCAGCAGTTTACTGCGGGAGGGCCTGAATAATGAGCAGTTCTTC. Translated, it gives CASSLLREGLNNEQFF.

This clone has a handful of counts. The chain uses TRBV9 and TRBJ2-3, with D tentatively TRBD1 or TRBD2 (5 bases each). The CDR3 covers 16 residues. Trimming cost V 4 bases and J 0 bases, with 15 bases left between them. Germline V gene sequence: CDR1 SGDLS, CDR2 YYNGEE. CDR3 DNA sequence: TGTGCCAGCAGCCCAATCGGGGCCACTAGCACAGATACGCAGTATTTT. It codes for CASSPIGATSTDTQYF.

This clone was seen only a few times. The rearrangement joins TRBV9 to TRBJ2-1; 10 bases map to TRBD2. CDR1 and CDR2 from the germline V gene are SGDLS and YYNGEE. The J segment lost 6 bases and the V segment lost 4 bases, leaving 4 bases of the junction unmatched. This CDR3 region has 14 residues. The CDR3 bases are TGTGCCAGCAGCCCTAGCGGGGGAAGCAATGAGCAGTTCTTC. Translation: CASSPSGGSNEQFF.

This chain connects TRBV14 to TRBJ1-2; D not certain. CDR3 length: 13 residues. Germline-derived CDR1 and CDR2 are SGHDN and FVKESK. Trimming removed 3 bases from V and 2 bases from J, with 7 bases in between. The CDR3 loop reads CASSQNLNYGYTF. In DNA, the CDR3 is TGTGCCAGCAGCCAGAATCTCAACTATGGCTACACCTTC.

CDR3 sequence (DNA): TGTGCCAGCAGCTTAGGTGGCGGGAGGATAGATACGCAGTATTTT. The encoded protein is CASSLGGGRIDTQYF. This chain connects TRBV7-2 to TRBJ2-3; 8 positions match TRBD2. V lost 1 base to trimming and J lost 5 bases; unmatched junction nucleotides: 5. Germline CDR1 and CDR2: SGHTA and FQGNSA. This CDR3 region has 15 residues.

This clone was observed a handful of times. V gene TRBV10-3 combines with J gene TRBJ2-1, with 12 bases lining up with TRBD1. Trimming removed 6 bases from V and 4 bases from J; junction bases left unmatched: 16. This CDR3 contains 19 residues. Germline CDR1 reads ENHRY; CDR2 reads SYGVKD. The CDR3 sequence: CAIRGQGATWTSGYNEQFF. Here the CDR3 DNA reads TGTGCCATCAGGGGACAGGGGGCTACGTGGACTAGCGGATACAATGAGCAGTTCTTC.

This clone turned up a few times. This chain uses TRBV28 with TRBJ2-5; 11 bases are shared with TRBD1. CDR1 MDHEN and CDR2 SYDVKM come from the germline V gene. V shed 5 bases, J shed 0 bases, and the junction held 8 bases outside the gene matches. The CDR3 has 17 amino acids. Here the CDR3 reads CASSPPGQGAYQETQYF. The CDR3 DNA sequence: TGTGCCAGCAGTCCCCCTGGACAGGGGGCCTACCAAGAGACCCAGTACTTC.

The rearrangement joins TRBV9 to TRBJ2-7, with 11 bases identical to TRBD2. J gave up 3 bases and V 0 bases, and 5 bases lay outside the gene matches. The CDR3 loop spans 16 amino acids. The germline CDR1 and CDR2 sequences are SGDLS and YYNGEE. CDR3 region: CASSVATSGGHYEQYF. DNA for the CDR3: TGTGCCAGCAGCGTAGCAACTAGCGGGGGCCACTACGAGCAGTACTTC. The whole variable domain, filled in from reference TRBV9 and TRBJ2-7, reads DSGVTQTPKHLITATGQRVTLRCSPRSGDLSVYWYQQSLDQGLQFLIQYYNGEERAKGNILERFSAQQFPDLHSELNLSSLELGDSALYFCASSVATSGGHYEQYFGPGTRLTVT.

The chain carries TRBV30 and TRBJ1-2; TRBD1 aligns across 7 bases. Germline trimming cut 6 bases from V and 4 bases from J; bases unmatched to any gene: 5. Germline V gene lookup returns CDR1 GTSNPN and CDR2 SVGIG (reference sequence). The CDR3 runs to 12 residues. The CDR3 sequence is CACLTGPYGYTF. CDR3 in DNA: TGTGCCTGCCTGACAGGGCCCTATGGCTACACCTTC.